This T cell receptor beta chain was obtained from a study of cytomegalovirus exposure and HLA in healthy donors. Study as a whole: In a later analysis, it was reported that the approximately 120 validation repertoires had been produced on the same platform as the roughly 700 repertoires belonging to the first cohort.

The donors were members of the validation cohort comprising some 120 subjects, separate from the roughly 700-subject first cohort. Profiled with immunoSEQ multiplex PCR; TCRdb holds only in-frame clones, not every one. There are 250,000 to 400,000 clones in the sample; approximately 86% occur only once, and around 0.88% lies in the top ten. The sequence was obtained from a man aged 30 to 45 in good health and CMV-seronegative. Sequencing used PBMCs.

The CDR3 region is CASSQDPRSGYTF. The CDR3 coding sequence is TGTGCCAGCAGCCAAGATCCTAGGTCCGGCTACACCTTC. The chain employs TRBV14 and TRBJ1-2; D uncertain. V was shortened by 0 bases and J by 8 bases, with 10 bases between the two germline ends. Germline V gene lookup returns CDR1 SGHDN and CDR2 FVKESK. The CDR3 covers 13 residues.